The rows below give T cell receptor beta chains drawn from one sample of a study of patients and donors after allogeneic stem cell transplantation. TCRdb passed the RT-PCR reads through MiXCR, listing each CDR3 protein once. The sample holds about a million distinct CDR3 sequences, around 17% seen once. Sample: blood, either unsorted or a sorted T cell fraction (not recorded which). These TCRs come from a human donor who was either an allogeneic HSCT recipient or a stem cell or donor lymphocyte infusion donor (not recorded which). It is not recorded whose cells these are; they may come from a transplant donor. Both conserved end residues are part of each CDR3. The D gene is left open where the match is weak. Part of the rows lack a size; the others show once, few, many or a class for expanded clones.

TGTGCCAGCAGCTTATTTCTTCGGGGGACTAGCGCCTACAATGAGCAGTTCTTC | CASSLFLRGTSAYNEQFF | TRBD2 | TRBJ2-1 | many | TRBV7-6
TGCAGCGTGGCGGGACAGGGCGAGGCCACCGGGGAGCTGTTTTTT | CSVAGQGEATGELFF | TRBD1 | TRBJ2-2 | many | TRBV29-1
TGTGCCAGCAGCTTGGCTCACTACAATGAGCAGTTCTTC | CASSLAHYNEQFF | . | TRBJ2-1 | . | TRBV11-2
TGTGCCATCAGCGGACAGATCTGGTCCTACGAGCAGTACTTC | CAISGQIWSYEQYF | . | TRBJ2-7 | many | TRBV10-3
TGTGCCAGCAGCTTAAGAAGGTTCGCCGGAGCGGGGGGGCCCGGAACCGGGGAGCTGTTTTTT | CASSLRRFAGAGGPGTGELFF | TRBD2 | TRBJ2-2 | . | TRBV7-3
TGCAGCGTTGGAGGGACTAGCGGGCCCTCCTACAATGAGCAGTTCTTC | CSVGGTSGPSYNEQFF | TRBD2 | TRBJ2-1 | . | TRBV29-1
TGCGCCAGCAGCTTGGGGTTGGGGGCGGGGCATGAGCAGTTCTTC | CASSLGLGAGHEQFF | . | TRBJ2-1 | . | TRBV5-1
TGCAGTGCTGTAAGGGCCGTGGGCACAGATACGCAGTATTTT | CSAVRAVGTDTQYF | . | TRBJ2-3 | . | TRBV20-1
TGTGCCAGCAGCTTAGGAGGTACGAGCGGGGCCGATGAGCAGTTCTTC | CASSLGGTSGADEQFF | TRBD2 | TRBJ2-1 | few | TRBV7-9
TGCAGTGCTAGGGACAGGGTTCGAGAGACCCAGTACTTC | CSARDRVRETQYF | TRBD1 | TRBJ2-5 | few | TRBV20-1
TGTGCCACCAGCAGAGATCCTAGGAACACCGGGGAGCTGTTTTTT | CATSRDPRNTGELFF | . | TRBJ2-2 | few | TRBV15
TGTGCCAGCAGTGAACGGTCAGGACCATATAGCAATCAGCCCCAGCATTTT | CASSERSGPYSNQPQHF | . | TRBJ1-5 | . | TRBV2
TGCGCCAGCAGCTCCCGAGACAGGGCAAGTAATTCACCCCTCCACTTT | CASSSRDRASNSPLHF | TRBD1 | TRBJ1-6 | . | TRBV5-1
TGCAGTGCTAGAGAGTCTGGATCTAGCGGGGGGTTC | CSARESGSSGGF | TRBD2 | TRBJ2-1 | few | TRBV20-1
TGTGCCAGCAGCTTAGGGCAGCTAGCCAAAAACATTCAGTACTTC | CASSLGQLAKNIQYF | . | TRBJ2-4 | few | TRBV5-6
TGCGCCAGCAGCCAAGGACAGGGGGGTGGCACCGGGGAGCTGTTTTTT | CASSQGQGGGTGELFF | TRBD1 | TRBJ2-2 | once | TRBV4-3
TGTGCCAGCAGCTTAGAAGGCAGACCCACAGATACGCAGTATTTT | CASSLEGRPTDTQYF | . | TRBJ2-3 | . | TRBV7-9
TGTGCCAGCAGTGACCTGACAGGTCCCGGGGCCAACGTCCTGACTTTC | CASSDLTGPGANVLTF | . | TRBJ2-6 | few | TRBV2
TGTGCCAGCAGCGTACTCCCCAGGGAGGGCTACACCTTC | CASSVLPREGYTF | . | TRBJ1-2 | . | TRBV9
TGTGCCAGTAAGGCGGGACAGGGGAACACTGAAGCTTTCTTT | CASKAGQGNTEAFF | TRBD1 | TRBJ1-1 | few | TRBV19
TGTGCCAGCAGCTACACAGATACGCAGTATTTT | CASSYTDTQYF | . | TRBJ2-3 | many | TRBV12-3/TRBV12-4
TGTGCCATCAGGGTAGCGAGCTCCTACAATGAGCAGTTCTTC | CAIRVASSYNEQFF | . | TRBJ2-1 | . | TRBV10-3
TGTGCCAGCAATACAGGGAACACCGGGGAGCTGTTTTTT | CASNTGNTGELFF | . | TRBJ2-2 | few | TRBV12-3/TRBV12-4
TGTGCCAGCACCCAGGGACAGTCCCTTTCACCCCTCCACTTT | CASTQGQSLSPLHF | TRBD1 | TRBJ1-6 | . | TRBV6-1
TGTGCCAGCAGCCAAGTAACGGTAGCGGGGAACACCGGGGAGCTGTTTTTT | CASSQVTVAGNTGELFF | TRBD2 | TRBJ2-2 | . | TRBV14
TGTGCCAGCAGCCAAGATCTCCGGCGGGGATACCAAGAGACCCAGTACTTC | CASSQDLRRGYQETQYF | . | TRBJ2-5 | few | TRBV14
TGCGCCAGCAGCCCCCTTAAGACAGGACGACTGAGGGAGACCCAGTACTTC | CASSPLKTGRLRETQYF | . | TRBJ2-5 | few | TRBV4-1
TGTGCCAGCAACAGGGCTGGAAACACCATATATTTT | CASNRAGNTIYF | . | TRBJ1-3 | few | TRBV7-2
TGTGCCAGCAGCCCATCCGGGACAGCCTACAATGAGCAGTTCTTC | CASSPSGTAYNEQFF | TRBD1 | TRBJ2-1 | . | TRBV7-3
TGTGCCAGCAGCCACGATGAGCGAGATACGCAGTATTTT | CASSHDERDTQYF | . | TRBJ2-3 | few | TRBV3-1
TGTGCCAGCAGCTCCTCCCCCAGCCAGGGAGGGGGGCCCCAGCATTTT | CASSSSPSQGGGPQHF | . | TRBJ1-5 | . | TRBV5-5
TGCAGTGCTAGAATCGATAATGCGGAGACCTCCTACAATGAGCAGTTCTTC | CSARIDNAETSYNEQFF | . | TRBJ2-1 | . | TRBV20-1
TGTGCCAGCAGCCCCCTCGCGGGAGAAGCTTTCTTT | CASSPLAGEAFF | . | TRBJ1-1 | . | TRBV16
TGCAGTGCTATACCCTATAATTCACCCCTCCACTTT | CSAIPYNSPLHF | . | TRBJ1-6 | few | TRBV20-1
TGTGCCAGCAGAGCTTACAGGGTTGAAGCTTTCTTT | CASRAYRVEAFF | . | TRBJ1-1 | . | TRBV2
TGTGCCAGCAGTGCGTCAGGGGGACTCAATCAGCCCCAGCATTTT | CASSASGGLNQPQHF | TRBD1 | TRBJ1-5 | few | TRBV28
TGTGCCAGCACCTCCCAGAACACCGGGGAGCTGTTTTTT | CASTSQNTGELFF | . | TRBJ2-2 | few | TRBV12-3/TRBV12-4
TGTGCCAGCAGTCGGGACAGCATATACAATGAGCAGTTCTTC | CASSRDSIYNEQFF | TRBD1 | TRBJ2-1 | few | TRBV6-2/TRBV6-3
TGTGCCAGCAGCTCACCACGAGGTAGGGGGACCGAAGATACGCAGTATTTT | CASSSPRGRGTEDTQYF | . | TRBJ2-3 | few | TRBV5-4
TGTGCCACCAGTGAGGCCGGGACACTGGAGACCCAGTACTTC | CATSEAGTLETQYF | . | TRBJ2-5 | few | TRBV24-1
TGTGCCAGCAGGGGACCAGGGTCCGAAAACATTCAGTACTTC | CASRGPGSENIQYF | . | TRBJ2-4 | few | TRBV2
TGTGCCAGCAGCCAAGATCGGGGCGGGAGTCCCGGGGAGCTGTTTTTT | CASSQDRGGSPGELFF | TRBD2 | TRBJ2-2 | . | TRBV4-2
TGTGCCAGCAGTTACGACTCGGGACTAATGAACACTGAAGCTTTCTTT | CASSYDSGLMNTEAFF | . | TRBJ1-1 | . | TRBV6-2/TRBV6-3
TGTGCCAGCAGCTCAGTTCGGGGAGGGGGGATCTACGAGCAGTACTTC | CASSSVRGGGIYEQYF | . | TRBJ2-7 | . | TRBV11-2
TGTGCCAGCAGCCAAGAAACAAGCGGGGGGGCCGGGACCGGGGAGCTGTTTTTT | CASSQETSGGAGTGELFF | TRBD2 | TRBJ2-2 | . | TRBV4-2
TGTGCCAGTAGTATCGGGACTAGGGACAATGAGCAGTTCTTC | CASSIGTRDNEQFF | TRBD2 | TRBJ2-1 | . | TRBV19
TGTGCCACCAGTGACGCGACTAGCGTGGAGACCCAGTACTTC | CATSDATSVETQYF | TRBD2 | TRBJ2-5 | . | TRBV24-1
TGTGCCAGCAGTTACGCGGAAAGTAGGAGTTGGGGCGGGGAGCTGTTTTTT | CASSYAESRSWGGELFF | . | TRBJ2-2 | . | TRBV6-5
TGCGCCAGCAGCCAAGCACTAGCGGGGGGCCACAATGAGCAGTTCTTC | CASSQALAGGHNEQFF | TRBD2 | TRBJ2-1 | . | TRBV4-3
TGTGCCAGCAGCTGGGGGCGGGGAAATTCACCCCTCCACTTT | CASSWGRGNSPLHF | . | TRBJ1-6 | . | TRBV5-5
TGCAGCGTAATAGCGGGCACAGATACGCAGTATTTT | CSVIAGTDTQYF | . | TRBJ2-3 | . | TRBV29-1